This T cell receptor beta chain was observed in a study of T cell responses to AZD1222 COVID-19 vaccine. TCRdb's copy holds only in-frame clones and misses some; the assay was immunoSEQ multiplex PCR. This table holds tens of thousands of clones, nearly 80% found once. Study-level points and caveats: Only 5 or 6 AZD1222 recipients were seropositive at baseline. Spike-specific TCR breadth and depth went up after people got two AZD1222 doses. Spike-wide vaccine-associated CD4 TCRs dominated at 160-218 and 743-854.

To note about this clone: Antigen: not known.

The specimen was peripheral blood, collected 28 days after the second AZD1222 dose. The clonotype originates from an adult who received the AZD1222 COVID-19 vaccine.

Here the CDR3 DNA reads TGTGCCAGCAGTTACCGAGGGGACACTGAAGCTTTCTTT. Translating gives CASSYRGDTEAFF. The V call is TRBV6-5, the J call TRBJ1-1; D is possibly TRBD1 (5 bases). V dropped 2 bases and J dropped 3 bases, with 7 bases sitting between them. Germline V gene lookup returns CDR1 MNHEY and CDR2 SVGAGI. The CDR3 length is 13 residues.